This T cell receptor beta chain was recorded in a study of T cell responses to AZD1222 COVID-19 vaccine. CDR3 length equals 15 residues. The germline CDR1 and CDR2 sequences are MDHEN and SYDVKM. Unmatched junction bases numbered 7, after V lost 5 bases and J lost 3 bases. Generated by immunoSEQ multiplex PCR, the TCRdb table keeps only in-frame clones and is missing some. The sample lists around 130,000 clones, 85% to 90% occurring once. The TCR comes from an adult in good health. The rearrangement uses TRBV28 and TRBJ2-3; 8 nucleotides line up with TRBD1. Sequencing used peripheral blood, obtained on day 0 of AZD1222 vaccination. The CDR3 DNA is TGTGCCAGCAGTCGTAGGACAGGGTTGACAGATACGCAGTATTTT. Its protein is CASSRRTGLTDTQYF. Full variable domain (missing parts from reference TRBV28 and TRBJ2-3): DVKVTQSSRYLVKRTGEKVFLECVQDMDHENMFWYRQDPGLGLRLIYFSYDVKMKEKGDIPEGYSVSREKKERFSLILESASTNQTSMYLCASSRRTGLTDTQYFGPGTRLTVL.